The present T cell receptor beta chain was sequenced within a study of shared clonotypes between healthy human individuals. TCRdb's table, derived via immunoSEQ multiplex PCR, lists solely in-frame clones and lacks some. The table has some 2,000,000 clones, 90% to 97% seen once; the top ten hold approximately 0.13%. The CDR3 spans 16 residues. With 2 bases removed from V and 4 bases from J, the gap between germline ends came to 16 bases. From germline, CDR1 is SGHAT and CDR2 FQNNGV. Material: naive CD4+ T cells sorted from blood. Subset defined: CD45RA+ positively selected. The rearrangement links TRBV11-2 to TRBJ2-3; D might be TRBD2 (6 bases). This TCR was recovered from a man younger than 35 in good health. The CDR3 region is CASSLQPGEIADTQYF. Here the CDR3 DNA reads TGTGCCAGCAGCTTACAGCCGGGGGAGATCGCAGATACGCAGTATTTT.